A selection of T cell receptor beta chains follows, all from one sample in a study of metastatic and nonmetastatic thyroid tumors. TCRdb re-analyzed the PCR reads using MiXCR. The sample lists about 32,000 clones; around a fifth were seen once. Sequencing was done on a sample of blood. The receptor set was obtained from a female donor with papillary thyroid cancer or a benign thyroid nodule (not recorded which). Some clones in this sample may be carry-over from other donors' samples. Both conserved end residues are part of each CDR3. A D gene is named only where the DNA matches it firmly. Some rows mark clone size as missing; the rest say once, few, many or name a class of expanded clone.

v_call	d_call	clone_size	cdr3_length	j_call	cdr3_nt	cdr3_aa
TRBV28	-	many	14	TRBJ2-4	TGTGCCAGCACCCCCATGGGGGTAAAAAACATTCAGTACTTC	CASTPMGVKNIQYF
TRBV6-1	-	many	15	TRBJ1-1	TGTGCCAGCACCCGGGACCAAAGAAGGGACACTGAAGCTTTCTTT	CASTRDQRRDTEAFF
TRBV6-1	TRBD1	-	15	TRBJ2-5	TGTGCCAGCAGTAGAACAGGGGGCCCACAAGAGACCCAGTACTTC	CASSRTGGPQETQYF
TRBV6-5	-	many	13	TRBJ2-3	TGTGCCAGCAGTTACGGGGGGAGTGGTACGCAGTATTTT	CASSYGGSGTQYF
TRBV10-3	TRBD1	-	14	TRBJ1-3	TGTGCCATCAGTGGATCAGGGGGCGCTGGCACCATATATTTT	CAISGSGGAGTIYF
TRBV18	TRBD1	-	15	TRBJ1-5	TGTGCCAGCTCGAGAACAGGGGATGGCAATCAGCCTGAGCCTTTT	CASSRTGDGNQPEPF
TRBV15	-	-	12	TRBJ1-2	TGTGCCACCAGCGGTGACAGATATGGCTACACCTTC	CATSGDRYGYTF
TRBV3-1	-	many	14	TRBJ1-1	TGTGCCAGCAGCCGAGGGACGGTGAACACTGAAGCTTTCTTT	CASSRGTVNTEAFF
TRBV11-3	-	-	14	TRBJ1-1	TGTGCCAGCAGCTTAGGACAGATGAACACTGAGGCTTTCTTT	CASSLGQMNTEAFF
TRBV20-1	-	-	15	TRBJ2-2	TGCAGTGCCAGATCCGGGACGAGAAACACCGGGGAGCTGTTTTTT	CSARSGTRNTGELFF
TRBV28	-	many	14	TRBJ1-4	TGTGCCAGCAGCCCCCTCGGCAGGGTTGAAAAACTGTTTTTT	CASSPLGRVEKLFF
TRBV5-1	-	-	13	TRBJ2-7	TGCGCCAGCAGCTTGGACGGACGGGGCGAGCAGTACTTC	CASSLDGRGEQYF
TRBV20-1	-	many	13	TRBJ2-5	TGCAGTGCTAGAGTCCCAGGGCAAGAGACCCAGTACTTC	CSARVPGQETQYF
TRBV27	-	many	16	TRBJ1-2	TGTGCCAGCAGTTTAGGGTCCGGGGTTGGTAACTATGGCTACACCTTC	CASSLGSGVGNYGYTF
TRBV6-5	-	once	15	TRBJ1-4	TGTGCCAGCACTTCTCCTAGGTCAGGGGTCGAAAAACTGTTTTTT	CASTSPRSGVEKLFF
TRBV6-1	TRBD2	many	14	TRBJ2-1	TGTGCCAGCAGGGCCGGGACTAGCAACAATGAGCAGTTCTTC	CASRAGTSNNEQFF
TRBV6-1	-	medium-sized	13	TRBJ2-3	TGTGCCAGCAGACCCGACAGCACAGATACGCAGTATTTT	CASRPDSTDTQYF
TRBV6-1	-	many	15	TRBJ2-3	TGTGCCAGCAGATCTCCTTCGGGGAGCACAGATACGCAGTATTTT	CASRSPSGSTDTQYF
TRBV24-1	-	-	13	TRBJ2-7	TGTGCCACCAGTGGAGGGACTTGGGGGGAGCAGTACTTC	CATSGGTWGEQYF
TRBV28	-	-	13	TRBJ1-2	TGTGCCAGCAGTTTCGGGTATAACTATGGCTACACCTTC	CASSFGYNYGYTF
TRBV20-1	-	-	15	TRBJ1-5	TGCAGTGCTAGAGACAGGGAAATGGGTAGTCAGCCCCAGCATTTT	CSARDREMGSQPQHF
TRBV3-1	-	many	15	TRBJ2-3	TGTGCCAGCAGCCGGAACGCGGGGTCCGCAGATACGCAGTATTTT	CASSRNAGSADTQYF
TRBV4-2	TRBD2	-	16	TRBJ2-1	TGTGCCAGCAGCCGAATGCTAGCGGGGGGCTACAATGAGCAGTTCTTC	CASSRMLAGGYNEQFF
TRBV28	-	-	13	TRBJ2-7	TGTGCCAGCAGTTTGTCCGGGCCATACGAGCAGTACTTC	CASSLSGPYEQYF
TRBV19	TRBD2	-	16	TRBJ2-3	TGTGCCAGTAGTATATCTGGGACTAGCGACACAGATACGCAGTATTTT	CASSISGTSDTDTQYF
TRBV5-1	TRBD1	-	15	TRBJ2-7	TGCGCCAGCAGCGGCGACAGGGGGCCTATGTACGAGCAGTACTTC	CASSGDRGPMYEQYF
TRBV24-1	-	-	15	TRBJ2-2	TGTGCCACCAGTGACCCTCAGTGGGACACCGGGGAGCTGTTTTTT	CATSDPQWDTGELFF
TRBV20-1	TRBD2	-	16	TRBJ2-1	TGCAGTGCTAGAGAGTCGGGGACTAGCGGGATTTATGAGCAGTTCTTC	CSARESGTSGIYEQFF
TRBV28	TRBD1	many	15	TRBJ1-1	TGTGCCAGCTGCGAAGGGGGCTTGGGGAACACTGAAGCTTTCTTT	CASCEGGLGNTEAFF
TRBV5-1	TRBD1	many	14	TRBJ1-4	TGCGCCAGCAGCGGGGACAGTATTAATGAAAAACTGTTTTTT	CASSGDSINEKLFF
TRBV20-1	-	many	13	TRBJ1-4	TGCAGTGCTCCCGGGACCGAGCTTGAAAAACTGTTTTTT	CSAPGTELEKLFF
TRBV19	TRBD1	many	16	TRBJ1-2	TGTGCCAGTACCCGGGCGGGACAGGGTTCTAACTATGGCTACACCTTC	CASTRAGQGSNYGYTF
TRBV19	-	many	14	TRBJ1-1	TGTGCCGCCGCCGGGAGGACAAAGAACACTGAAGCTTTCTTT	CAAAGRTKNTEAFF
TRBV9	TRBD1	many	15	TRBJ1-5	TGTGCCAGCAGCTTAAGAGGGACAGACAATCAGCCCCAGCATTTT	CASSLRGTDNQPQHF
TRBV9	-	many	13	TRBJ2-3	TGTGCCAGCAGCGTAGGGGGTATGTATACGCAGTATTTT	CASSVGGMYTQYF
TRBV5-1	-	many	13	TRBJ1-2	TGCGCCAGCTCCTTCGGGGGAGCCTATGGCTACACCTTC	CASSFGGAYGYTF
TRBV7-3	-	many	15	TRBJ2-5	TGTGCCAGCAGCGTAGGGGGGGGACACCAAGAGACCCAGTACTTC	CASSVGGGHQETQYF
TRBV6-5	-	-	16	TRBJ2-2	TGTGCCAGCAGTTACGGGGCATGGACCCCAACCGGGGAGCTGTTTTTT	CASSYGAWTPTGELFF
TRBV20-1	-	-	16	TRBJ1-5	TGCAGTGCTAGAGATCAGTGGAGGGGTGTCAATCAGCCCCAGCATTTT	CSARDQWRGVNQPQHF
TRBV6-2/TRBV6-3	TRBD1	few	13	TRBJ2-7	TGTGCCAGCACCCGGACAGGGTCCTACGAGCAGTACTTC	CASTRTGSYEQYF
TRBV15	-	-	14	TRBJ1-2	TGTGCCACCAGCAGAGATGGGGGGTACTATGGCTACACCTTC	CATSRDGGYYGYTF
TRBV28	TRBD1	many	15	TRBJ2-1	TGTGCCAGCAGTTTAGTACAGGGGGTGAACAATGAGCAGTTCTTC	CASSLVQGVNNEQFF
TRBV14	-	many	14	TRBJ1-2	TGTGCCAGCAGCCAGGATTTAGGGGGGTATGGCTACACCTTC	CASSQDLGGYGYTF
TRBV2	-	many	15	TRBJ1-2	TGTGCCAGCAGTGAATTGGGCAGGGATGCCCGCGGCTACACCTTC	CASSELGRDARGYTF
TRBV5-1	-	once	13	TRBJ1-5	TGCGCCAGCAGGCCCGGCCGGGATCAGCCCCAGCATTTT	CASRPGRDQPQHF
TRBV12-3/TRBV12-4	-	many	13	TRBJ1-2	TGTGCCAGCAGTTTAGGCCATGGCTATGGCTACACCTTC	CASSLGHGYGYTF
TRBV5-4	-	many	14	TRBJ1-1	TGTGCCAGCAGCAGGACTGCATCGAACACTGAAGCTTTCTTT	CASSRTASNTEAFF
TRBV28	TRBD1	many	15	TRBJ1-3	TGTGCCAGCAGTAGCCCGGGACAGGACAGAAACACCATATATTTT	CASSSPGQDRNTIYF
TRBV6-1	-	many	10	TRBJ1-1	TGTGCCAGCGGAGGCACTGAAGCTTTCTTT	CASGGTEAFF
TRBV28	-	few	15	TRBJ2-7	TGTGCCAGCAGTTTACCTTTGAGGGGCAGCTACGAGCAGTACTTC	CASSLPLRGSYEQYF
TRBV5-1	-	-	14	TRBJ2-6	TGCGCCAGCAGTGCGGGGTATGGGGCCAACGTCCTGACTTTC	CASSAGYGANVLTF
TRBV7-2	-	many	22	TRBJ2-4	TGTGCCAGCAGCTTATCCCATCGTTCGGGCACGCGATCTGACCTCGCCAAAAACATTCAGTACTTC	CASSLSHRSGTRSDLAKNIQYF